The source of this T cell receptor (beta chain) is a study of tumor T cells in aggressive B-cell lymphoma. Per the germline V gene, CDR1 is SGDLS and CDR2 is YYNGEE. The V end lost 0 bases, the J end lost 2 bases, and 12 bases lay between the germline ends. This CDR3 contains 16 residues. Generated by immunoSEQ multiplex PCR, the TCRdb table keeps only in-frame clones and is missing some. The sample lists about 2,600 clones, approximately 81% seen once, with around 12% in the top ten. The sequence was collected from an adult with diffuse large B cell lymphoma. The sample consisted of tumor tissue. The chain combines TRBV9 with TRBJ1-3; tentative D call: TRBD1 (6 bases). The CDR3 DNA sequence: TGTGCCAGCAGCGTAGTCGGGGGGGCGGCTGGAAACACCATATATTTT. Translation: CASSVVGGAAGNTIYF.